This entry concerns a single TCR beta chain. Its matching antigen is unknown. The CDR3 runs 14 residues. Germline V CDR1 and CDR2: LNHDA, SQIVND (reference sequence). V lost 7 bases, J lost 6 bases, and 8 bases stayed unmatched. This sample is part of a study of lymphopenia after photon versus proton radiotherapy. General observations from the study: Only patients who died were analyzed for survival; proton advantage is unproven. After lymphocyte nadir, photon-treated repertoires showed oligoclonal expansion, especially CD8+ Temra. Under photons, naive T cells and diversity fell while effector/memory populations rose.

This table comes from immunoSEQ multiplex PCR, and its TCRdb copy is limited to in-frame clones, with some not included. The data show tens of thousands of clones, with roughly 90% seen just once and approximately 0.81% held by the top ten. The receptor comes from a woman in her fifties or sixties with cholangiocarcinoma. Sequenced here: peripheral blood, sampled from a patient treated with photon-based radiotherapy. The V call is TRBV19, the J call TRBJ1-5, with 8 bases matching TRBD1. The CDR3 DNA reads TGTGCCAGTACGACAGGGGAAAGGGGTCAGCCCCAGCATTTT. This gives the protein CASTTGERGQPQHF.